This TCR beta chain appears in the sequencing data of a study of T cells in Graves' hyperthyroidism and ophthalmopathy. General study points: Expanded thyroid clonotypes (above 0.001) were mostly also found in blood.

TCR beta CDR3 sequences were amplified from RNA transcripts. In the first-round RT-PCR of the TCR CDR3, the HTBI primer set was used. One entry per CDR3 protein results from TCRdb running MiXCR on the multiplex PCR reads. The sample lists around 300,000 distinct CDR3 sequences, about an eighth seen once, with 7.9% in the top ten. The table lists this clonotype with many counts. The antigen is undetermined. Input material: blood. This sequence was found in a woman aged 35 to 49 with Graves' hyperthyroidism.

The DNA for the CDR3 is TGTGCCAGCAGCCTCGAGCGGGAGTTGGTTACGCAGTATTTT. Its protein product is CASSLERELVTQYF. This chain connects TRBV14 to TRBJ2-3; 8 bases align to TRBD2. The germline V gene has CDR1 SGHDN and CDR2 FVKESK. The V and J ends lost 4 bases and 8 bases, in that order; junction bases with no gene match: 8. The CDR3 runs to 14 residues.